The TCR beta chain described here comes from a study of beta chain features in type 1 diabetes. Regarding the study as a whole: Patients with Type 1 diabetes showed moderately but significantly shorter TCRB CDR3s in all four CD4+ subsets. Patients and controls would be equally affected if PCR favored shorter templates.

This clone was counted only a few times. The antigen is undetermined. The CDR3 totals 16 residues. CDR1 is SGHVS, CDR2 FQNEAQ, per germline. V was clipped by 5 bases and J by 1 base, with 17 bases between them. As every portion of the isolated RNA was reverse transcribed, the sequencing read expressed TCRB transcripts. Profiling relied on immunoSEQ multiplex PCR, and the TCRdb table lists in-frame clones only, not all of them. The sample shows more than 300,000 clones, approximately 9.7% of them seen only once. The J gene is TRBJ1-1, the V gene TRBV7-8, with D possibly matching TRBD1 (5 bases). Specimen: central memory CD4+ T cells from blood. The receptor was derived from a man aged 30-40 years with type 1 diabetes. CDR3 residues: CASSLTGGHKNTEAFF. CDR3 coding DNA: TGTGCCAGCAGCCTAACCGGGGGTCACAAGAACACTGAAGCTTTCTTT.